This T cell receptor (beta chain) stems from a study of human T cells and chemical hapten exposure. This clonotype was detected many times. TCRdb re-called the RACE reads with MiXCR, one entry per CDR3 protein. The data hold more than 70,000 distinct CDR3 sequences, with roughly 12% observed a single time. Sample time point: patch test 2, 6 weeks after DPC sensitization. The treatment here: therapeutic diphenylcyclopropenone sensitization with weekly scalp DPC. Sequenced here: whole blood, sampled in connection with sensitization to the hapten diphenylcyclopropenone (DPC). The TCR sequence derives from a man aged 18 to 30 with alopecia areata. Some clones in this sample may be carry-over from other donors' samples.

CDR3 residues: CASSYDGATNEKLFF. DNA for the CDR3: TGTGCCAGCAGTTACGACGGTGCAACTAATGAAAAACTGTTTTTT. The chain uses TRBV6-2 or TRBV6-3 and TRBJ1-4; no firm D call. This CDR3 contains 15 residues. CDR1 and CDR2 from the germline V gene are MNHEY and SVGEGT. The V gene lost 2 bases and the J gene lost 0 bases, with 7 bases spanning the gap.